These 10 T cell receptor beta chains came from one sample sequenced in a study of blood T cells in healthy people across ages. A sample-barcoded 5' primer and a J-beta primer mix were used in a second PCR of roughly 6 to 11 cycles. TCRdb recomputed calls from the 5' RACE reads with MiXCR, one row per CDR3 protein. The sample contains some 710,000 distinct CDR3 sequences, about 47% of which appear only once. Material: blood. The receptors derive from a man aged 80 or over in good health.

In this sample, this clonotype turned up many times. This chain joins TRBV4-2 and TRBJ2-7; weak D call: TRBD2 (6 bases). With 8 bases removed from V and 3 bases from J, the gap between germline ends came to 11 bases. The CDR3 is 12 residues long. Germline lookup yields CDR1 LGHNA and CDR2 YNFKEQ. CDR3 protein: CASGSSGYEQYF. CDR3 sequence (DNA): TGTGCCAGCGGAAGTAGCGGCTACGAGCAGTACTTC.

The chain has TRBV25-1 and TRBJ2-2; weak D call: TRBD2 (5 bases). Trimming removed 4 bases from V and 1 base from J, with 7 bases in between. Germline CDR1 reads MGHDK; CDR2 reads SYGVNS. This CDR3 contains 14 residues. The CDR3 here is CASSGRGNTGELFF. The CDR3 DNA reads TGTGCCAGCAGTGGACGGGGGAACACCGGGGAGCTGTTTTTT.

This clonotype was detected only a few times. The chain is built from TRBV4-2 and TRBJ2-1, with 12 bases fitting TRBD2. Germline CDR1 is LGHNA and CDR2 is YNFKEQ. Trimming removed 1 base from V and 1 base from J; junction bases left unmatched: 2. The CDR3 has 17 residues. CDR3: CASSQGLAGVSYNEQFF. The CDR3 nucleotides read TGTGCCAGCAGCCAAGGACTAGCGGGAGTTTCCTACAATGAGCAGTTCTTC.

V is TRBV9 and J is TRBJ2-1; 8 bases align to TRBD2. This CDR3 has 15 residues. V shed 1 base and J 7 bases; nucleotides not matched to a gene: 7. In germline, CDR1 is SGDLS, CDR2 YYNGEE. CDR3 sequence reads: CASSVPGGTGNEQFF. For the CDR3, the DNA is TGTGCCAGCAGCGTACCGGGAGGGACGGGAAATGAGCAGTTCTTC.

Only a few counts were recorded for this clonotype. The rearrangement uses TRBV20-1 and TRBJ2-7; a possible D gene is TRBD1 (6 bases). The CDR3 runs 15 residues. CDR1 and CDR2 (germline): DFQATT, SNEGSKA (reference sequence). Between the trimmed V and J ends, which lost 1 base and 4 bases, there was a span of 17 bases. The CDR3 loop is CSARGSTGNEYEQYF. CDR3 bases: TGCAGTGCTAGAGGTTCTACAGGGAACGAATACGAGCAGTACTTC.

This clonotype has a handful of counts. The V call is TRBV5-1, the J call TRBJ2-1; 8 nucleotides align to TRBD2. The V segment lost 4 bases and the J segment 9 bases; nucleotides outside the gene matches: 12. This CDR3 has 15 amino acids. Germline V gene lookup returns CDR1 SGHRS and CDR2 YFSETQ. The CDR3 loop is CASSQSGRSDGEQFF. CDR3 coding DNA: TGCGCCAGCAGCCAAAGCGGGAGATCCGATGGTGAGCAGTTCTTC.

V and J are TRBV30 and TRBJ1-5, with no clear D. V was shortened by 7 bases and J by 4 bases, with 17 bases between the two germline ends. Germline V gives CDR1 GTSNPN, CDR2 SVGIG (reference sequence). This CDR3 comprises 14 residues. The CDR3 protein is CASSDGERNQPQHF. Written as DNA, the CDR3 is TGTGCCTCGTCGGACGGGGAGAGGAATCAGCCCCAGCATTTT.

The chain combines TRBV7-2 with TRBJ2-4; 14 bases line up with TRBD2. In germline, CDR1 is SGHTA, CDR2 FQGNSA. The CDR3 is 16 amino acids. J lost 14 bases, V lost 3 bases, and 12 bases had no gene match. The CDR3 bases are TGTGCCAGCAGCTTCAGAGGGGCGGGACTAGCGGGAGTCAAGTACTTC. This sequence encodes CASSFRGAGLAGVKYF. Combining the CDR3 with reference TRBV7-2 and TRBJ2-4 gives the whole variable domain GAGVSQSPSNKVTEKGKDVELRCDPISGHTALYWYRQSLGQGLEFLIYFQGNSAPDKSGLPSDRFSAERTGGSVSTLTIQRTQQEDSAVYLCASSFRGAGLAGVKYFGAGTRLSVL.

V usage is TRBV29-1 and J usage is TRBJ2-7; D perhaps matches TRBD2 (5 bases). Germline CDR1 SQVTM, CDR2 ANQGSEA. Trimming shortened V by 4 bases and J by 5 bases, and 9 bases separated the two germline ends. The CDR3 spans 11 residues. The CDR3 reads CSVAPGDEQYF. The CDR3, as DNA: TGCAGCGTTGCCCCCGGGGACGAGCAGTACTTC.

The chain has TRBV20-1 and TRBJ1-5; TRBD1 is a possible D gene (6 bases). Deletions cut 0 bases from V and 4 bases from J, with 13 bases between. The CDR3 contains 15 residues. The germline CDR1 and CDR2 sequences are DFQATT and SNEGSKA (reference sequence). The CDR3 region is CSARDIQGGNQPQHF. The DNA for the CDR3 is TGCAGTGCTAGAGATATACAGGGTGGAAATCAGCCCCAGCATTTT.